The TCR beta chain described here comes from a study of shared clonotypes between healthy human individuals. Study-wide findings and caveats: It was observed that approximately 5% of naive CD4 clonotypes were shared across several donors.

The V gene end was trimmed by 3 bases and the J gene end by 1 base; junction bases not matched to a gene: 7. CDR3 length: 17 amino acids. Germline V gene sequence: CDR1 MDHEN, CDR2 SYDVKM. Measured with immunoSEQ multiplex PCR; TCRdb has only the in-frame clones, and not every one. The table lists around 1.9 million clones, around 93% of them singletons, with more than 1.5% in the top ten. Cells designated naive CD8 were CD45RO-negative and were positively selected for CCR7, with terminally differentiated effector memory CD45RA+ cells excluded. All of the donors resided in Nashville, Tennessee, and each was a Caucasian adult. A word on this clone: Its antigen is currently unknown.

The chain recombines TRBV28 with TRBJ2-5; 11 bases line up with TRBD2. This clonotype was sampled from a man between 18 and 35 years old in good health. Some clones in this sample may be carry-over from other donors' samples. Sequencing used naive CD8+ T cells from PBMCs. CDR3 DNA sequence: TGTGCCAGCAGTTTCACCCATAGCGGGAGGGGCCAAGAGACCCAGTACTTC. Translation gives CASSFTHSGRGQETQYF.